This T cell receptor (beta chain) was identified in a study of CD8+ T cells in alopecia areata (dated by TCRdb to about 2018). With regard to the full study: The treated patients took part in an open-label pilot trial in which moderate-to-severe alopecia areata was treated with oral tofacitinib at 5 to 10 mg twice daily. Patients stayed on tofacitinib for 6 to 18 months and then had 6 months of follow-up off drug so that delayed response and recurrence could be assessed. In treated patients, disease severity was measured using the SALT score, which gives the percentage of scalp surface area affected. High-throughput TCRbeta sequencing was used to examine T cell clonal expansion in alopecia areata in both the C3H/HeJ mouse model and human patients. In humans, TCRbeta sequencing was performed on scalp tissue and on sorted CD4+ and CD8+ peripheral blood T cells from healthy controls and from patients with patchy or totalis/universalis alopecia areata. Tofacitinib-treated patients had biopsies at baseline and at 4 and 24 weeks of treatment, with a later scalp biopsy in several patients. Clonality in the scalp was compared among normal scalp (n=4), patchy alopecia areata scalp (n=8), and alopecia totalis/universalis scalp (n=8). RNA came from the PAXgene miRNA kit for fixed scalp, the miRNeasy kit for PBMCs, and the RNeasy kit for mouse skin. immunoSEQ multiplex PCR using 35 Vbeta forward primers and 13 Jbeta reverse primers was used to amplify TCRbeta CDR3 regions.

The CDR3 numbers 12 residues from cysteine through phenylalanine. The entry retains the CDR3 DNA only, 36 bases that are in frame from base 1. V lost 4 bases and J lost 2 bases; the stretch between them is 9 bases long. Reading the germline V gene gives CDR1 SQVTM and CDR2 ANQGSEA. Overall study outcomes, separate from this receptor: During tofacitinib treatment, many expanded lesional clones remained in scalp and blood, and this persistence may partly explain relapse after treatment is stopped. Compared with normal scalp, lesional scalp had higher clonality and more expanded CD8+ clones, particularly in alopecia totalis/universalis, a pattern that suggests antigenic drive. Compared with mice, TCR sequences shared between patients were less clear, possibly partly because of HLA diversity across the patient population. Tofacitinib significantly decreased scalp clonality and the number of expanded CD8+ clones among the top 100 scalp clones. Scalp TCR repertoire analysis is complicated because resident alphabeta T cells in normal human skin are also sequenced, whereas mouse skin is dominated by gammadelta T cells. Because the treated cohort was small and had just a single nonresponder, larger studies are needed to establish links between baseline CD8+ expansion and response.

This clone was detected a few times. There is no known antigen for this receptor. The record has no base qualities; no much larger clone is one base away. The treatment or condition label on this specimen signifies: oral pan-JAK inhibitor, 5-10 mg twice daily. Peripheral blood and lesional scalp punch biopsies were obtained from patients with alopecia areata. PBMCs were isolated by density centrifugation and stained for CD3, CD4 and CD8, after which CD4+ and CD8+ T cells were sorted on a FACSAria. The library came from the immunoSEQ multiplex PCR assay. RNA was extracted from all samples and reverse transcribed into cDNA, which served as template for TCR sequencing. First-strand cDNA was synthesized using SuperScript III with a 2:1 mix of oligo-dT and random hexamers. A synthetic immune receptor repertoire was used to measure amplification bias, and any remaining bias was corrected computationally. Per the authors' processing: Raw reads were preprocessed to remove errors, and CDR3 was defined according to IMGT conventions as the region from the conserved cysteine to phenylalanine. Clonality was computed as 1 minus the Shannon entropy, with the entropy normalized by log2 of the number of productive unique TCRs. CD4 or CD8 identity of scalp clones was inferred by cross-referencing scalp TCRbeta sequences with sorted blood CD4 and CD8 repertoires. In TCRdb, the immuneACCESS table is reduced to in-frame sequences with V and J assigned. These tables do not hold every clone; where another copy was compared, an unresolved V gene accounts for under half, and the others remain unexplained. V and J calls and clone size come straight from that table; D and trimming were deduced from the DNA. This sample has roughly 210,000 clones in its table, and 40% to 45% of those were observed once. The ten largest clones capture around 2.5% of the sample.

The TCR originated in a human donor with alopecia areata. The sequenced sample was CD4+ T cells sorted from blood, obtained around week 37, from a patient treated with tofacitinib. The V and J segments used are TRBV29-1 and TRBJ2-7; no D gene can be assigned with confidence. The CDR3 amino acid sequence is: CSVGEGPYEQYF. The DNA is as follows: TGCAGCGTTGGAGAAGGGCCCTACGAGCAGTACTTC.